What follows are 28 T cell receptor beta chains derived from one specimen sequenced in a study of blood T cell repertoires in COVID-19. The table came from immunoSEQ multiplex PCR; TCRdb's copy has only in-frame clones and leaves some out. The profile shows hundreds of thousands of clones, roughly 86% of them singletons. The sample was peripheral blood. Every receptor here comes from a woman in her twenties or thirties with COVID-19, enrolled during active disease.

The V and J genes are TRBV5-5 and TRBJ2-7; D is unresolved. V was shortened by 2 bases and J by 5 bases, with 11 bases between the two germline ends. In germline, CDR1 is SGHKS, CDR2 YYEKEE (reference sequence). The CDR3 loop spans 13 amino acids. This chain's CDR3 is CASSLSAYDEQYF. The CDR3 DNA is TGTGCCAGCAGCTTAAGCGCTTATGACGAGCAGTACTTC.

This chain uses TRBV6-4 with TRBJ2-3, with 8 bases matching TRBD1. With 3 bases clipped from V and 4 bases from J, the junction kept 9 bases outside the gene matches. Germline V gene sequence: CDR1 MRHNA, CDR2 SNTAGT. CDR3 size: 16 residues. The CDR3: CASSESTGAGADTQYF. CDR3 DNA sequence: TGTGCCAGCAGTGAGTCGACAGGGGCAGGGGCAGATACGCAGTATTTT.

The CDR3 DNA reads as TGCGCCAGCAGCCAAACCACCGGGACAGGGGGCGTCGCAGATACGCAGTATTTT. This translates into CASSQTTGTGGVADTQYF. The V gene is TRBV4-1, the J gene TRBJ2-3; 12 bases line up with TRBD1. Germline V lookup: CDR1 MGHRA, CDR2 YSYEKL. The CDR3 is made up of 18 amino acids. Trimming at V came to 2 bases and at J to 4 bases, leaving 10 bases not matched to a gene.

The J gene is TRBJ2-2, the V gene TRBV30, with 7 positions matching TRBD1. Trimming at V came to 3 bases and at J to 2 bases, leaving 3 bases not matched to a gene. The V gene's germline CDR1 is GTSNPN and CDR2 SVGIG (reference sequence). CDR3 size: 14 residues. CDR3 amino acids: CAWRDRLNTGELFF. Written as DNA, the CDR3 is TGTGCCTGGAGGGACAGGTTAAACACCGGGGAGCTGTTTTTT.

The chain links TRBV28 to TRBJ1-1; D is possibly TRBD1 (5 bases). Looked up from germline, CDR1 is MDHEN and CDR2 is SYDVKM. This CDR3 is built from 13 residues. V dropped 6 bases and J dropped 1 base, with 9 bases sitting between them. The CDR3 bases are TGTGCCAGCAGCATCACAGGGAACACTGAAGCTTTCTTT. Translation gives CASSITGNTEAFF.

The chain links TRBV27 to TRBJ1-1, with TRBD1 identical over 9 bases. CDR1 and CDR2 (germline): MNHEY, SMNVEV (reference sequence). The V gene end was trimmed by 8 bases and the J gene end by 6 bases; junction bases not matched to a gene: 13. The CDR3 consists of 15 residues. Here the CDR3 DNA reads TGTGCCAGCGGCCCTTCTGGGACAGGGCTTGCTGAAGCTTTCTTT. This codes for CASGPSGTGLAEAFF.

This clone was counted only a few times. This chain joins TRBV9 and TRBJ1-6; D perhaps matches TRBD1 (6 bases). Deletions cut 3 bases from V and 7 bases from J, with 17 bases between. The germline V gene encodes CDR1 SGDLS and CDR2 YYNGEE. The CDR3 covers 16 residues. The CDR3 loop reads CASSARPGHLNSPLHF. The CDR3 region has the DNA TGTGCCAGCAGCGCCCGACCGGGACACTTGAATTCACCCCTCCACTTT. The variable domain in full, completed from reference TRBV9 and TRBJ1-6, reads DSGVTQTPKHLITATGQRVTLRCSPRSGDLSVYWYQQSLDQGLQFLIQYYNGEERAKGNILERFSAQQFPDLHSELNLSSLELGDSALYFCASSARPGHLNSPLHFGNGTRLTVT.

For the CDR3, the DNA is TGTGCCACCAGTGCAGGGTTTGGCCAAGAGACCCAGTACTTC. It translates to CATSAGFGQETQYF. The rearrangement joins TRBV24-1 to TRBJ2-5, with a weak D call TRBD1 (5 bases). The CDR3 extends over 14 amino acids. V lost 5 bases to trimming and J lost 1 base, with 10 bases between them. From germline, CDR1 is KGHDR and CDR2 SFDVKD.

J is TRBJ2-7 and V is TRBV12-5; TRBD1 is a possible D gene (6 bases). The CDR3 length is 17 residues. Germline values: CDR1 LGHNT, CDR2 FRNRAP. The V and J ends lost 0 bases and 5 bases respectively, with 20 bases between them. CDR3 sequence: CASGLVRGCTTGHEQYF. CDR3 nucleotides: TGTGCTAGTGGTTTGGTACGGGGTTGTACCACAGGGCACGAGCAGTACTTC.

The rearrangement uses TRBV10-3 and TRBJ1-1; no firm D call. Germline V gene sequence: CDR1 ENHRY, CDR2 SYGVKD. This CDR3 is 14 amino acids long. V lost 2 bases to trimming and J lost 4 bases, with 11 bases between them. The CDR3 loop reads CAISEVRAATEAFF. In nucleotides, the CDR3 is TGTGCCATCAGTGAGGTGAGGGCGGCCACTGAAGCTTTCTTT.

The chain couples TRBV28 to TRBJ1-2, with D maybe TRBD1 (6 bases). The V end lost 1 base, the J end lost 3 bases, and 9 bases lay between the germline ends. CDR3 length equals 14 residues. Germline CDR1 and CDR2: MDHEN and SYDVKM. The chain's CDR3 is CASSLSQGHYGYTF. The CDR3 nucleotides read TGTGCCAGCAGTTTATCGCAGGGGCACTATGGCTACACCTTC.

V gene TRBV6-5 combines with J gene TRBJ2-7; D remains unclear. This CDR3 comprises 13 residues. V was clipped by 2 bases and J by 4 bases, with 9 bases between them. Germline V gene sequence: CDR1 MNHEY, CDR2 SVGAGI. In DNA, the CDR3 is TGTGCCAGCAGTTACCCTACTGTTTACGAGCAGTACTTC. The encoded protein is CASSYPTVYEQYF.

CDR3 sequence reads: CASSFYGASYNEQFF. CDR3 DNA: TGTGCCAGCAGCTTTTACGGAGCCTCCTACAATGAGCAGTTCTTC. The V gene is TRBV11-2, the J gene TRBJ2-1; D remains unclear. The CDR3 length is 15 residues. CDR1 is SGHAT and CDR2 is FQNNGV in the germline V gene. Trimming left V 3 bases short and J 0 bases short, with 9 bases between.

The rearrangement uses TRBV5-1 and TRBJ1-6, with TRBD1 matching over 7 bases. CDR3 size: 15 residues. V lost 1 base and J lost 6; bases outside the gene matches: 4. CDR1 and CDR2 (germline): SGHRS, YFSETQ. The CDR3 protein is CASSLNNRGNSPLHF. CDR3 in DNA: TGCGCCAGCAGCTTGAACAACAGGGGTAATTCACCCCTCCACTTT.

This chain links TRBV2 with TRBJ2-1; 8 bases fit TRBD2. The CDR3 consists of 17 residues. CDR1 is SNHLY and CDR2 is FYNNEI in the germline V gene. The V and J ends lost 0 bases and 7 bases, in that order; junction bases with no gene match: 11. The CDR3, as DNA: TGTGCCAGCAGTGAAGCCTGGGCGGGAGGCGGTGGTAATGAGCAGTTCTTC. Amino acids: CASSEAWAGGGGNEQFF.

This sequence joins TRBV3-1 (or the pseudogene TRBV3-2) and TRBJ1-6; D not certain. The ends were cut back, 2 bases at V and 2 bases at J, with 10 bases in the middle. The CDR3 has 16 residues. CDR1 is LGHDT and CDR2 is YNNKEL in the germline V gene (reference sequence). CDR3 sequence reads: CASSQMDRAYNSPLHF. Here the CDR3 DNA reads TGTGCCAGCAGCCAAATGGATCGGGCCTATAATTCACCCCTCCACTTT.

This chain uses TRBV2 with TRBJ1-5; D might be TRBD1 (5 bases). Trimming cost V 6 bases and J 4 bases, with 10 bases left between them. The germline CDR1 and CDR2 sequences are SNHLY and FYNNEI. The CDR3 is made up of 13 amino acids. Here the CDR3 DNA reads TGTGCCAGCAGCCTAAGACAGAATCAGCCCCAGCATTTT. Its protein is CASSLRQNQPQHF.

V gene TRBV4-1 combines with J gene TRBJ2-5; 10 bases agree with TRBD1. V gave up 3 bases and J gave up 5 bases; unmatched junction bases: 6. CDR3 size: 15 residues. CDR1 MGHRA and CDR2 YSYEKL come from the germline V gene. The chain's CDR3 is CASSQPTGGGETQYF. In DNA, the CDR3 is TGCGCCAGCAGCCAGCCGACAGGGGGCGGGGAGACCCAGTACTTC.

This clone was counted a few times. The chain uses TRBV5-5 and TRBJ1-3; the match to TRBD1 covers 7 bases. The germline CDR1 and CDR2 sequences are SGHKS and YYEKEE (reference sequence). V lost 0 bases, J lost 4 bases, and 4 bases stayed unmatched. The CDR3 length is 15 residues. Written as DNA, the CDR3 is TGTGCCAGCAGCTTGGTCGGGACAGCCGGAAACACCATATATTTT. Translating gives CASSLVGTAGNTIYF.

The V call is TRBV4-2, the J call TRBJ2-5; a weak D match, TRBD2 (5 bases). This CDR3 has 16 amino acids. V was clipped by 1 base and J by 5 bases, with 17 bases between them. Germline values: CDR1 LGHNA, CDR2 YNFKEQ. As DNA, the CDR3 is TGTGCCAGCAGCCAAGGGTTTGGGGAGAGGGAGGAGACCCAGTACTTC. The encoded protein is CASSQGFGEREETQYF.

The chain couples TRBV28 to TRBJ1-4, with 9 bases matching TRBD1. Per germline, CDR1 MDHEN and CDR2 SYDVKM. CDR3 size: 14 residues. V trimming: 7 bases; J trimming: 5 bases; junction bases outside the gene matches: 5. The CDR3 DNA reads TGTGCCAGCACCACGGGACAGGGCAATGAAAAACTGTTTTTT. Translation gives CASTTGQGNEKLFF.

The rearrangement uses TRBV28 and TRBJ1-6; no reliable D call. V lost 3 bases to trimming and J lost 7 bases, with 10 bases between them. Germline CDR1 and CDR2: MDHEN and SYDVKM. The CDR3 sequence is 14 residues long. The CDR3 reads CASSFPPGNSPLHF. The CDR3 nucleotides read TGTGCCAGCAGTTTTCCCCCGGGGAATTCACCCCTCCACTTT.

This chain links TRBV11-2 with TRBJ2-1; tentative D call: TRBD2 (6 bases). Trimming cost V 0 bases and J 7 bases, with 19 bases left between them. The CDR3 sequence is 17 residues long. The germline V gene has CDR1 SGHAT and CDR2 FQNNGV. CDR3: CASSLDPPRLGRNEQFF. The CDR3 DNA follows: TGTGCCAGCAGCTTAGATCCCCCCAGACTAGGGCGGAATGAGCAGTTCTTC.

Only one count was recorded for this clone. Written as DNA, the CDR3 is TGTGCCACCCGGGGACAGCTTACCTACGAGCAGTACTTC. Translating gives CATRGQLTYEQYF. This rearrangement joins TRBV28 to TRBJ2-7, with 7 bases identical to TRBD1. Germline-derived CDR1 and CDR2 are MDHEN and SYDVKM. This CDR3 is 13 amino acids long. V shed 10 bases, J shed 2 bases, and the junction held 8 bases outside the gene matches.

The table lists this clone with a count of one. The V gene is TRBV29-1, the J gene TRBJ2-3, with D possibly TRBD1 on 5 matching bases. The V gene lost 7 bases and the J gene lost 4 bases, with 12 bases spanning the gap. CDR1 is SQVTM and CDR2 is ANQGSEA in the germline V gene. The CDR3 consists of 12 residues. The CDR3 nucleotides are TGCAGCGCCGAGACGACAGCAGATACGCAGTATTTT. Protein product: CSAETTADTQYF.

The chain has TRBV9 and TRBJ2-7, with D possibly matching TRBD1 (6 bases). The CDR3 covers 14 residues. Germline V lookup: CDR1 SGDLS, CDR2 YYNGEE. The V end lost 2 bases, the J end lost 0 bases, and 9 bases lay between the germline ends. CDR3 sequence: CASSVQGSSYEQYF. CDR3 sequence (DNA): TGTGCCAGCAGCGTCCAGGGGAGCTCCTACGAGCAGTACTTC.

The genes are TRBV24-1 and TRBJ2-2, with 7 bases lining up with TRBD2. This CDR3 comprises 13 residues. Germline V gives CDR1 KGHDR, CDR2 SFDVKD. The J segment lost 10 bases and the V segment lost 4 bases, leaving 5 bases of the junction unmatched. The CDR3 nucleotides are TGTGCCACCAGTGAGCCAGGGAGGGCGGAGCTGTTTTTT. Its translation: CATSEPGRAELFF.

The rearrangement joins TRBV6-2 or TRBV6-3 to TRBJ1-1; TRBD1 might be the D (5 bases). In germline, CDR1 is MNHEY, CDR2 SVGEGT. The CDR3 length is 14 residues. V dropped 3 bases and J dropped 3 bases, with 11 bases sitting between them. The chain's CDR3 is CASSYGAGYTEAFF. Written as DNA, the CDR3 is TGTGCCAGCAGTTATGGGGCTGGGTACACTGAAGCTTTCTTT.